This T cell receptor (beta chain) was identified in a study of tissue T cells after allogeneic stem cell transplantation. Overall study findings and caveats: Tissue-detected TCR repertoire was only partly captured by blood and spleen T cells. Motif-based clustering found tissue-specific repertoire signatures shared across patients, though few clones were shared. Within patients, tissue anatomy strongly shaped TCR repertoire composition.

The CDR3 has 14 amino acids. Germline assignment: CDR1 KGHTA and CDR2 FQNQQP. Clones were read by immunoSEQ multiplex PCR, and TCRdb kept only the in-frame ones, dropping some. This table holds approximately 660 clones, approximately 43% found once. On this clone itself: Its matching antigen is unknown. Gene names refer to mouse genes. The read stops 1 residue short of the end of the CDR3; the missing end is completed from the germline J gene.

The sample's time point: mouse harvest day 14 after allogeneic transplant. Mouse grafts combined 10^7 T-cell-depleted bone marrow cells with 10^6 splenic CD5+ T cells. Mice had MHC-mismatched B6 into BALB/c GVHD, sampled day 7 or 14. Sequencing was carried out using liver tissue. V and J are TRBV23 and TRBJ1-4; TRBD1 is taken as the D call from the table, unchecked against the DNA. This receptor was obtained from a female BALB/c mouse given C57BL/6 T cells with graft-versus-host disease after an allogeneic hematopoietic cell transplant. The CDR3 sequence is CSSSFGTDNERLFF. Partial CDR3 DNA: TGCTCCAGCAGTTTCGGGACAGACAACGAAAGATTATTT.